This TCR beta chain originates from a study of shared clonotypes between healthy human individuals. Overall study: The study used three CD4 naive, three CD4 memory, two CD8 naive and one CD8 memory plate per donor.

Study findings and constraints: Memory subsets generally showed lower estimated richness than naive subsets. Since donors were few, the genetic and exposure-history diversity represented was limited.

This clone was observed a handful of times. Its matching antigen is unknown. Under the authors' procedure: Junction-only sequences without quality scores were provided by ImmunoSEQ, so filtering was different. Sequencing was performed with immunoSEQ multiplex PCR; in TCRdb, only in-frame clones are kept and a portion is missing. V and J calls and clone size are as listed in that table; D and trimming were resolved from the DNA. The data contain about 680,000 clones, about 78% of them singletons. The CDR3 runs to 16 residues. The V gene's germline CDR1 is SGHTS and CDR2 YDEGEE. Trimming removed 1 base from V and 3 bases from J; junction bases left unmatched: 7.

Sequenced: memory CD4+ T cells sorted from blood. The subset is: CD45RA-negative fraction. The receptor was derived from a young woman in good health. The V call is TRBV5-8, the J call TRBJ2-7; 10 nucleotides agree with TRBD2. CDR3 nucleotides: TGTGCCAGCAGCTTGAGTGGAGCGGGAGGGGTCTACGAGCAGTACTTC. Its protein is CASSLSGAGGVYEQYF.